What follows is one T cell receptor beta chain and its context. Distinct nucleotide sequences in the sample also encode this CDR3. These data originate in a study of blood T cell repertoires in COVID-19. About the study: PBMCs, B-cell-depleted T cells, or T cells were the source of the cDNA or gDNA that made up the material.

The repertoire was sequenced with immunoSEQ multiplex PCR; TCRdb's copy has only in-frame clones and lacks some. The data show about 200,000 clones, about 88% seen once. The germline V gene encodes CDR1 SGHTA and CDR2 FQGNSA. The junction had 1 base not matched to a gene; V was cut back by 1 base and J by 1 base. The CDR3 is made up of 15 amino acids. The gene calls are TRBV7-2 and TRBJ1-5; 7 bases are shared with TRBD1. The sample was peripheral blood. This TCR was sampled from a young man with active or convalescent COVID-19. The CDR3 spells CASSLGDSSNQPQHF. CDR3 DNA sequence: TGTGCCAGCAGCTTAGGGGACAGCAGCAATCAGCCCCAGCATTTT.